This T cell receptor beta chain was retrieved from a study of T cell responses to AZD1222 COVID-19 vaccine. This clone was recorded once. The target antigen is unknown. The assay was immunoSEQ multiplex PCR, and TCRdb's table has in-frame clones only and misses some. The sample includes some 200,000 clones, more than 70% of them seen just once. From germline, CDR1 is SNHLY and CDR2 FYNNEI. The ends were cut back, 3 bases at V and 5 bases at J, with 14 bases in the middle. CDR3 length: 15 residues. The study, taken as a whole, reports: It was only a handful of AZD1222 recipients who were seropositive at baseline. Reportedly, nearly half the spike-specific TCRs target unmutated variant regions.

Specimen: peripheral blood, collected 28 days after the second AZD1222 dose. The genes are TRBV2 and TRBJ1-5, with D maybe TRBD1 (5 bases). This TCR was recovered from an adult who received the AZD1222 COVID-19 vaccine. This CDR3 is CASSERLATDQPQHF. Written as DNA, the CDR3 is TGTGCCAGCAGTGAGCGCCTCGCGACAGATCAGCCCCAGCATTTT.